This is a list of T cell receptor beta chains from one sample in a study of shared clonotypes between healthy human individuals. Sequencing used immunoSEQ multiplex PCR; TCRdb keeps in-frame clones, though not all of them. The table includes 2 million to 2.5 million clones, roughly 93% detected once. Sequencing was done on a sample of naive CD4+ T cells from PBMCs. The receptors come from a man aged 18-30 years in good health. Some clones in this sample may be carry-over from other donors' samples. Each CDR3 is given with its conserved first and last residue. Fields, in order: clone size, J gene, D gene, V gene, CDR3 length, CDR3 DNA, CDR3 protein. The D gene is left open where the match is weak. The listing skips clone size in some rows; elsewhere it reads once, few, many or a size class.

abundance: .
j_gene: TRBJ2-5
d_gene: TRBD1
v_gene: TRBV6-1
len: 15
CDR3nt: TGTGCCAGCAGTGTAACCGGGACAGGGGTAGAGACCCAGTACTTC
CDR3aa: CASSVTGTGVETQYF

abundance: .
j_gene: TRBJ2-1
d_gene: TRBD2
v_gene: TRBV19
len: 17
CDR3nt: TGTGCCAGTAGTCTCATGGGACTAGCGGACTACTACAATGAGCAGTTCTTC
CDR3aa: CASSLMGLADYYNEQFF

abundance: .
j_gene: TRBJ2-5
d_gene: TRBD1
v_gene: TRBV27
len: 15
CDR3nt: TGTGCCAGCAGTGACCAGGACAGGGTAAAAGAGACCCAGTACTTC
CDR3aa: CASSDQDRVKETQYF

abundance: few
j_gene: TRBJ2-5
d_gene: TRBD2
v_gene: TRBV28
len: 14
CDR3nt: TGTGCCAGCAGAGTAGCGGGGGGCTGGGTGGCCCAGTACTTC
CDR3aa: CASRVAGGWVAQYF

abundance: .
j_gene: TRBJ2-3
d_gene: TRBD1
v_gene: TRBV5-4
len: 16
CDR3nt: TGTGCCAGCAGCTTGAAGCGACAGGGGGCCACAGATACGCAGTATTTT
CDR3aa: CASSLKRQGATDTQYF

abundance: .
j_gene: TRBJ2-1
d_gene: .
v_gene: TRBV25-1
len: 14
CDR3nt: TGTGCCAGCAGTGAATTGCCAGGCCTCAATGAGCAGTTCTTC
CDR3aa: CASSELPGLNEQFF

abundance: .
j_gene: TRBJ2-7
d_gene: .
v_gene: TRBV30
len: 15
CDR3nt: TGTGCCTGGAGTCGGCTCAGGGGCAGAGCCTACGAGCAGTACTTC
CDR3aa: CAWSRLRGRAYEQYF

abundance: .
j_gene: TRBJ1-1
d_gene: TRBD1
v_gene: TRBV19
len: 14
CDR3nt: TGTGCCAGTACCCCGACAGGGAGGGACACTGAAGCTTTCTTT
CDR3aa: CASTPTGRDTEAFF

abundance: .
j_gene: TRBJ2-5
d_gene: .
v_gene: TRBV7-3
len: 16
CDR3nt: TGTGCCAGCAGCTTAATACCTAGCCCCGGGGTGGAGACCCAGTACTTC
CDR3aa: CASSLIPSPGVETQYF

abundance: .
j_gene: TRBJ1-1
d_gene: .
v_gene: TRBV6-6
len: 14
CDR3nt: TGTGCCAGCAGGCTGGATGGGAGACACACTGAAGCTTTCTTT
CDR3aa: CASRLDGRHTEAFF

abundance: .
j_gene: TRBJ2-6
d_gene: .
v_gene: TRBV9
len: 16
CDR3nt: TGTGCCAGCAGCTCTAGGGGCAGCTCTGGGGCCAACGTCCTGACTTTC
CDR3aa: CASSSRGSSGANVLTF

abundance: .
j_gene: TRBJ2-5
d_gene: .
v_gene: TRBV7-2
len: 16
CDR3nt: TGTGCCAGCAGCTTAGGATTGAGGGCAGCCCAAGAGACCCAGTACTTC
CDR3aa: CASSLGLRAAQETQYF

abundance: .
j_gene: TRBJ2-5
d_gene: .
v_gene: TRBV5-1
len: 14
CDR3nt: TGCGCCAGCACCCCCGGGGACGGCCAAGAGACCCAGTACTTC
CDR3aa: CASTPGDGQETQYF

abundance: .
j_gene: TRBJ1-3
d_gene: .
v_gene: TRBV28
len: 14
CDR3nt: TGTGCCACTCACCGGGCAGGGGCTGGAAACACCATATATTTT
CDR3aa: CATHRAGAGNTIYF

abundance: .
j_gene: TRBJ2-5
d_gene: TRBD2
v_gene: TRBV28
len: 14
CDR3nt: TGTGCCGTGGGGGACGTCGGGGGGTCAGAGACCCAGTACTTC
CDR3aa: CAVGDVGGSETQYF

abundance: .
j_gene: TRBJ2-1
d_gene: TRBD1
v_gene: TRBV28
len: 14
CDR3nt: TGTGCCAGCACGACAGGGTTCGGCTACAATGAGCAGTTCTTC
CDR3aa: CASTTGFGYNEQFF

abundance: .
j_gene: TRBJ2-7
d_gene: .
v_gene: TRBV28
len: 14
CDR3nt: TGTGCCAGCAGACAAGGACCTGTTCCCGTCGAGCAGTACTTC
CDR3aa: CASRQGPVPVEQYF

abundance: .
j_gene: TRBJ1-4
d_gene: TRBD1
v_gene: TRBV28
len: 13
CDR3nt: TGTGCCAGCCGACAGGGGGGTAATGAAAAACTGTTTTTT
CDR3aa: CASRQGGNEKLFF

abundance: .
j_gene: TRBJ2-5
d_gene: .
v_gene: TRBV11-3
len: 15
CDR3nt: TGTGCCAGCAGCTCCAGGGGAGGGGACCGAGAGACCCAGTACTTC
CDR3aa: CASSSRGGDRETQYF

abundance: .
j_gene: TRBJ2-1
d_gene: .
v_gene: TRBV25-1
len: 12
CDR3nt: TGTGCCAGCAGTTCTGAGGTTGGTGAGCAGTTCTTC
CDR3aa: CASSSEVGEQFF

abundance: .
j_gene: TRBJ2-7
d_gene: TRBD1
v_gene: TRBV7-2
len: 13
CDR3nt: TGTGCCAGCATGCGGACAGGGGGCTACGAGCAGTACTTC
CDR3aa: CASMRTGGYEQYF

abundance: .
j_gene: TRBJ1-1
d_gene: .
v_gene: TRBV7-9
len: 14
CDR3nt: TGTGCCAGCAGCTTACTGGGAGCCCTCACTGGGGCTTTCTTT
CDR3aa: CASSLLGALTGAFF

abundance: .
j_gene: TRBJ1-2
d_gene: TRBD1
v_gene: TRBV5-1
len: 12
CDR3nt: TGCGCCAGCAGCCGGGACAGTCTCGGCTACACCTTC
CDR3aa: CASSRDSLGYTF

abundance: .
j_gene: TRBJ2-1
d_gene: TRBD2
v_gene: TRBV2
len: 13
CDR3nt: TGTGCCAGCAGGCCCACTAGCGTCAGTGAGCAGTTCTTC
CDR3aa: CASRPTSVSEQFF

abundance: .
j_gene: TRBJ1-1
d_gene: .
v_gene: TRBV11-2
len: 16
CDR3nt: TGTGCCAGCAGCTTACGTGTGGGTTTAATGAACACTGAAGCTTTCTTT
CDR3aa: CASSLRVGLMNTEAFF

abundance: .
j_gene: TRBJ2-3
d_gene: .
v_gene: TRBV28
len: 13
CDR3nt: TGTGCCAGCAGTTTACGGGGCGGAGATACGCAGTATTTT
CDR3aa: CASSLRGGDTQYF

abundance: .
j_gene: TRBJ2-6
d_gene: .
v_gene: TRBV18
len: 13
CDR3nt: TGTGCCAGCTCAATTTTTGGGGCCAACGTCCTGACTTTC
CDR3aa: CASSIFGANVLTF

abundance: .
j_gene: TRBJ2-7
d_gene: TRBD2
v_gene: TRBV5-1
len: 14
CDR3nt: TGCGCCAGCAGTAACTTAGCGGGAGGGGACGAGCAGTACTTC
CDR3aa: CASSNLAGGDEQYF

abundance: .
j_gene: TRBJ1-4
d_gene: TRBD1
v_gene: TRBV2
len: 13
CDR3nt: TGTGCCAGCAGGGACAGGGGCGACGAAAAACTGTTTTTT
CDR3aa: CASRDRGDEKLFF

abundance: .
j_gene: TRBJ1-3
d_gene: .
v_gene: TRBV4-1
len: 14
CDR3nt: TGCGCCAGCAGCCAAGAGGGGGCTGGAAACACCATATATTTT
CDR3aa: CASSQEGAGNTIYF

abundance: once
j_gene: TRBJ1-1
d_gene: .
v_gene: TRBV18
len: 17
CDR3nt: TGTGCCAGCGTGGCCGGAGGGTCCCACCGGGCCACAACTGAAGCTTTCTTT
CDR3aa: CASVAGGSHRATTEAFF

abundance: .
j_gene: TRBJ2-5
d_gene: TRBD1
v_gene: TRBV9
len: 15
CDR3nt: TGTGCCAGCAGCGCTCGGACAGGCCCCTGGGGGACCCAGTACTTC
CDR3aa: CASSARTGPWGTQYF

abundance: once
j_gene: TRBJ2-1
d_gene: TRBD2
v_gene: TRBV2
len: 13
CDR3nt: TGTGCCAGCACCATAGCGGGAGACAATGAGCAGTTCTTC
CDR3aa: CASTIAGDNEQFF

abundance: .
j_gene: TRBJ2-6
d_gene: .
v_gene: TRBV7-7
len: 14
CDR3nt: TGTGCCAGCAGCCCTTCCTCTGGGGCCAACGTCCTGACTTTC
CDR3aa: CASSPSSGANVLTF

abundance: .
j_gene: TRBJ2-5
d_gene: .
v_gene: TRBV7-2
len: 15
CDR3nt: TGTGCCAGCAGCTTATGGGACCGACAGCAAGAGACCCAGTACTTC
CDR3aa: CASSLWDRQQETQYF

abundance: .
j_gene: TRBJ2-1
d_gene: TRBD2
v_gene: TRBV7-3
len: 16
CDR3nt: TGTGCCAGCAGCCGTGGGTCTAGCGGGAATTACAATGAGCAGTTCTTC
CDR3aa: CASSRGSSGNYNEQFF

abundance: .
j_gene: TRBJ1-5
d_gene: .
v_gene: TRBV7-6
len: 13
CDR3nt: TGTGCCAGCAGCTTAGCACCCAGTCAGCCCCAGCATTTT
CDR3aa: CASSLAPSQPQHF

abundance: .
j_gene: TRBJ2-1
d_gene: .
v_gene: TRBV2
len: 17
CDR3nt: TGTGCCAGCAGTAGAACGCTGGTCAGAAGGGGCTACAATGAGCAGTTCTTC
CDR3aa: CASSRTLVRRGYNEQFF

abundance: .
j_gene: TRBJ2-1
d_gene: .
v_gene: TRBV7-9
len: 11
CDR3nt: TGTGCCAGCAGCTTCTTCAATGAGCAGTTCTTC
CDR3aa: CASSFFNEQFF

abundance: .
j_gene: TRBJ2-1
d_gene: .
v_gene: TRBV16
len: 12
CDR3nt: TGTGCCAGCAAGGGGGTATCCAATGAGCAGTTCTTC
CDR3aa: CASKGVSNEQFF

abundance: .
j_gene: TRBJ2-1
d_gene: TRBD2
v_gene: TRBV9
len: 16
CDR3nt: TGTGCCAGCAGCGTATTTAGCGGGAATCCGGGTAATGAGCAGTTCTTC
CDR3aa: CASSVFSGNPGNEQFF

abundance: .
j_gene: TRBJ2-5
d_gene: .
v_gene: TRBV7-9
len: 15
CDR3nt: TGTGCCAGCAGCTTAGGAGAGAGGCAGGGGGAGACCCAGTACTTC
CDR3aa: CASSLGERQGETQYF

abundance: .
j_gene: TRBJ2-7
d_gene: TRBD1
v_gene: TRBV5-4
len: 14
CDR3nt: TGTGCCAGCAGCTTAGGGACAGGGGGCAGCGAGCAGTACTTC
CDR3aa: CASSLGTGGSEQYF

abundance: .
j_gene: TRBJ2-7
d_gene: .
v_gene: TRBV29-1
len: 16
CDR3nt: TGCAGCGTTGCGCTGTTTAGCGGCCGATTCTCCTACGAGCAGTACTTC
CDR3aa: CSVALFSGRFSYEQYF

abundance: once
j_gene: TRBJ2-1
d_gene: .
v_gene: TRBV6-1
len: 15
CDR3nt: TGTGCCAGCAGTCTCCCTCCGGACTCCTACAATGAGCAGTTCTTC
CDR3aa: CASSLPPDSYNEQFF

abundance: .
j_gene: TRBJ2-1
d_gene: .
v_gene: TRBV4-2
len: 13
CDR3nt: TGTGCCAGCAGCCGTGACCTTCGCTATGAGCAGTTCTTC
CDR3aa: CASSRDLRYEQFF